This is a list of T cell receptor beta chains from one sample in a study of spatial heterogeneity in lung cancer. MiXCR was run by TCRdb on the 5' RACE reads, yielding one entry per CDR3 protein. The sample records under 13,000 distinct CDR3 sequences, 7.9% being singletons. Sample: lung tumor tissue, taken at surgery. The receptors come from a female donor with early-stage non-small cell lung cancer. Both conserved end residues are part of each CDR3. A D gene is named only where the DNA matches it firmly. Size is omitted from some rows. Given values are once, few, many or a class for expanded clones.

v_call	j_call	clone_size	d_call	cdr3_nt	cdr3_aa
TRBV7-3	TRBJ1-1	medium-sized	.	TGTGCCAGCAGCTTAAAAGGGGACACTGAAGCTTTCTTT	CASSLKGDTEAFF
TRBV12-3/TRBV12-4	TRBJ2-7	.	.	TGTGCCAGCAGTTTGGAGTCGGGCGAGCAGTACTTC	CASSLESGEQYF
TRBV9	TRBJ2-3	medium-sized	TRBD2	TGTGCCAGCAGCGTAGAGGCGGGGGGCACAGATACGCAGTATTTT	CASSVEAGGTDTQYF
TRBV5-5	TRBJ1-5	medium-sized	.	TGTGCCAGCAGCTTGGAACAGGATCAGCCCCAGCATTTT	CASSLEQDQPQHF
TRBV12-3/TRBV12-4	TRBJ1-6	medium-sized	.	TGTGCCAGCATGCAGGGAGGGAAGGGATCACCCCTCCACTTT	CASMQGGKGSPLHF
TRBV11-2	TRBJ2-3	many	.	TGTGCCAGCAGCCCGGGTAGCACGACTAGCACAGATACGCAGTATTTT	CASSPGSTTSTDTQYF
TRBV9	TRBJ2-7	medium-sized	.	TGTGCCAGCAGCGCCGCTGACCGCTCCTTCTCCTACGAGCAGTACTTC	CASSAADRSFSYEQYF
TRBV7-3	TRBJ1-2	many	.	TGTGCCAGCAGCAACAGGGCCACTGGGAGCTACACCTTC	CASSNRATGSYTF
TRBV6-5	TRBJ1-5	medium-sized	TRBD1	TGTGCCAGCAGTTATACAGGGGGGAGCAATCAGCCCCAGCATTTT	CASSYTGGSNQPQHF
TRBV2	TRBJ2-7	.	TRBD2	TGTGCCAGCAGTAAAGCCTCCGGGACTAGCGGGGGGGTCTCCTACGAGCAGTACTTC	CASSKASGTSGGVSYEQYF
TRBV10-2	TRBJ1-6	many	.	TGCGCCAGCAGTTCTGACGGATATAATTCACCCCTCCACTTT	CASSSDGYNSPLHF
TRBV6-1	TRBJ2-7	many	TRBD2	TGTGCCAGCAGTACCCGACCTCTGGCTAGCGGGGGATTCCTGACCGAGCAAGGCGAGCAGTACTTC	CASSTRPLASGGFLTEQGEQYF
TRBV3-1	TRBJ2-3	many	.	TGTGCCAGCAGCCTCTTGGGGGGGGCCACAGATACGCAGTATTTT	CASSLLGGATDTQYF
TRBV9	TRBJ2-5	many	.	TGTGCCAGCAGCGTAGGGAGTAACCAAGAGACCCAGTACTTC	CASSVGSNQETQYF
TRBV7-8	TRBJ2-1	.	TRBD2	TGTGCCAGCTGCTTGACTAGCGCTTTATACAATGAGCAGTTCTTC	CASCLTSALYNEQFF
TRBV7-2	TRBJ1-1	many	.	TGTGCCAGCAGGCGCACACAGGGATACACTGAAGCTTTCTTT	CASRRTQGYTEAFF
TRBV6-1	TRBJ1-1	medium-sized	.	TGTGCCAGCACACGGCGGGGGAACACTGAAGCTTTCTTT	CASTRRGNTEAFF
TRBV7-9	TRBJ2-3	many	TRBD1	TGTGCCAGCAGCCCCGGACAGGGGGGAGATACGCAGTATTTT	CASSPGQGGDTQYF
TRBV18	TRBJ1-1	few	.	TGTGCCAGCTCACCACCAGGCGGTCCACAGGGCGGCACTGAAGCTTTCTTT	CASSPPGGPQGGTEAFF
TRBV28	TRBJ1-2	many	.	TGTGCCAGCAGTTCAGTCCGCGGCTACACCTTC	CASSSVRGYTF
TRBV19	TRBJ2-7	many	TRBD2	TGTGCCAGTAGTCTGGCTAGCGGGGGGCCCGCGTTCGAGCAGTACTTC	CASSLASGGPAFEQYF
TRBV20-1	TRBJ2-4	many	.	TGCAGTGCTAGTGGTGCGAGTACCGGGCAGGGGAACATTCAGTACTTC	CSASGASTGQGNIQYF
TRBV11-2	TRBJ2-1	medium-sized	TRBD1	TGTGCCAGCAGCTTAGCGGGACAGGTTAGGAGTGAGCAGTTCTTC	CASSLAGQVRSEQFF
TRBV5-1	TRBJ1-2	many	.	TGCGCCAGCACCTCAGGCGGGGCCGATAACTATGGCTACACCTTC	CASTSGGADNYGYTF
TRBV6-2/TRBV6-3	TRBJ2-6	many	.	TGTGCCAGCAGGCCCACGGGTACGGGGGCCAACGTCCTGACTTTC	CASRPTGTGANVLTF
TRBV30	TRBJ1-2	many	TRBD1	TGTGCCTGGAGAAGGGAGGACAGGGTAAGACTCTACACCTTC	CAWRREDRVRLYTF
TRBV7-9	TRBJ2-1	many	TRBD1	TGTGCCAGCAGCTTAGGGTGGGGACAGGGCGCCAATGAGCAGTTCTTC	CASSLGWGQGANEQFF
TRBV12-3/TRBV12-4	TRBJ2-7	many	TRBD1	TGTGCCAGCAGTTTGGGGACAGGGTGGAGCGAGCAGTACTTC	CASSLGTGWSEQYF
TRBV20-1	TRBJ2-2	many	TRBD1	TGCAGTGCTAGAGACCCGTCGACAGGGAGCAACACCGGGGAGCTGTTTTTT	CSARDPSTGSNTGELFF
TRBV20-1	TRBJ2-5	.	TRBD2	TGCAGTGCTAGAGCTGGAGCGGGGGGGCGGGAGACCCAGTACTTC	CSARAGAGGRETQYF
TRBV2	TRBJ1-2	many	.	TGTGCCAGCAACGCAGGGTGGAGGGGTGGCTACACCTTC	CASNAGWRGGYTF
TRBV10-3	TRBJ2-7	.	.	TGTGCCATCAGTCGCTTTGGGGAGCAGTACTTC	CAISRFGEQYF
TRBV11-2	TRBJ1-1	many	.	TGTGCCAGCAGCTTGGCTCTTGACAGCTGGGGGACTGAAGCTTTCTTT	CASSLALDSWGTEAFF
TRBV7-6	TRBJ2-1	many	TRBD2	TGTGCCAGCAGCTTGGCATCCGGGACTAGCTTACGAAGGGAGCAGTTCTTC	CASSLASGTSLRREQFF